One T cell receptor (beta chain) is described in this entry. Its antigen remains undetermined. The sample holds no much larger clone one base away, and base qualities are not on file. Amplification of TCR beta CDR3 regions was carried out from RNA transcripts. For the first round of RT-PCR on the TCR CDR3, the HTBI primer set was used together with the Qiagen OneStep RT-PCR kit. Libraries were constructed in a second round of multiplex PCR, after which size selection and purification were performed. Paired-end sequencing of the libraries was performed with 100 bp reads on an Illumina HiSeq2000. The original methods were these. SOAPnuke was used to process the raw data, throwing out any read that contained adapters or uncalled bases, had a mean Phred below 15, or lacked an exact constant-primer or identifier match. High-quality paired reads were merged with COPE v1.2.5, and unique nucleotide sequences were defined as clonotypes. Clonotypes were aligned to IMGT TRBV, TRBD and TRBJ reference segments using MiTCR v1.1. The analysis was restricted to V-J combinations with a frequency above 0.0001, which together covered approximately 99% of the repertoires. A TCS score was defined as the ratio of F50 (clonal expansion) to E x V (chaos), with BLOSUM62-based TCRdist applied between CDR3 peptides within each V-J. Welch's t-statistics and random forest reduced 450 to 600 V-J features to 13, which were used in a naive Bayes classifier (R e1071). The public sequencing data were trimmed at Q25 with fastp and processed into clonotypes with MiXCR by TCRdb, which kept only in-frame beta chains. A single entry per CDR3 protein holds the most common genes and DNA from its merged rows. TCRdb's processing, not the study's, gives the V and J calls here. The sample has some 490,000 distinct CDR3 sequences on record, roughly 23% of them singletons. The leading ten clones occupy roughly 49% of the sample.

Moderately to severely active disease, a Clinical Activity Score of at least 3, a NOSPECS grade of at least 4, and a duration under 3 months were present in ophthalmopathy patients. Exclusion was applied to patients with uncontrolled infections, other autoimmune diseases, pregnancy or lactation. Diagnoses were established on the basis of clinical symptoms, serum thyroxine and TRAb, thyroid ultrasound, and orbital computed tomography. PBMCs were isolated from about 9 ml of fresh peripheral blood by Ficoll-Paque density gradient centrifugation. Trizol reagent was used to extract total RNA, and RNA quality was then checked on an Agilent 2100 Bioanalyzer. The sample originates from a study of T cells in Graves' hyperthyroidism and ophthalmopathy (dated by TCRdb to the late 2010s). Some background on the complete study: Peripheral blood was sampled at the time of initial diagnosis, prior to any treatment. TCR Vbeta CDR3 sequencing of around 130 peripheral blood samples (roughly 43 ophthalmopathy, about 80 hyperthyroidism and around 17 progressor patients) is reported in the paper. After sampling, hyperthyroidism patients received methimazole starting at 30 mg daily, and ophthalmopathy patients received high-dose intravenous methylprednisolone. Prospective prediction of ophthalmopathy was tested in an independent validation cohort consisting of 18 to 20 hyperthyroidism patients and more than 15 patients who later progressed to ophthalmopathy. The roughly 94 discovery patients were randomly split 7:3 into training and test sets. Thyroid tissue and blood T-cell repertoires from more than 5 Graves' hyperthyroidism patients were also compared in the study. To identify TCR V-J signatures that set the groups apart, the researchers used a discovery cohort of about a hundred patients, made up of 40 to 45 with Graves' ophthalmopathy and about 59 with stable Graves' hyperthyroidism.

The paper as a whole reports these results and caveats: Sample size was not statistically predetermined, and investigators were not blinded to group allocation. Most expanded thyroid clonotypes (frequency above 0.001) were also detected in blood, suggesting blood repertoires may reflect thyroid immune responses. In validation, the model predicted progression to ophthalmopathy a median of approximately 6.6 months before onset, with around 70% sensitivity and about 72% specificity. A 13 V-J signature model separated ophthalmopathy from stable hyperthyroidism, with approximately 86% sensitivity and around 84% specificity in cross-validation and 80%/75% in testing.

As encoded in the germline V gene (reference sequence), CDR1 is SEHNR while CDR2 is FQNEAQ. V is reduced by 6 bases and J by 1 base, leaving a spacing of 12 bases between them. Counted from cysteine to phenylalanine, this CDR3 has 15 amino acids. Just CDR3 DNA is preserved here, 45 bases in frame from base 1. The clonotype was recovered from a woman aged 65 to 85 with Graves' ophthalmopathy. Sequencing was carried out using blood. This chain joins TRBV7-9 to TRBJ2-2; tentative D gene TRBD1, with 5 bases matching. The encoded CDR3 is CASRNRNLNTGELFF. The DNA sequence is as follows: TGTGCCAGCAGAAACAGGAATTTGAACACCGGGGAGCTGTTTTTT.